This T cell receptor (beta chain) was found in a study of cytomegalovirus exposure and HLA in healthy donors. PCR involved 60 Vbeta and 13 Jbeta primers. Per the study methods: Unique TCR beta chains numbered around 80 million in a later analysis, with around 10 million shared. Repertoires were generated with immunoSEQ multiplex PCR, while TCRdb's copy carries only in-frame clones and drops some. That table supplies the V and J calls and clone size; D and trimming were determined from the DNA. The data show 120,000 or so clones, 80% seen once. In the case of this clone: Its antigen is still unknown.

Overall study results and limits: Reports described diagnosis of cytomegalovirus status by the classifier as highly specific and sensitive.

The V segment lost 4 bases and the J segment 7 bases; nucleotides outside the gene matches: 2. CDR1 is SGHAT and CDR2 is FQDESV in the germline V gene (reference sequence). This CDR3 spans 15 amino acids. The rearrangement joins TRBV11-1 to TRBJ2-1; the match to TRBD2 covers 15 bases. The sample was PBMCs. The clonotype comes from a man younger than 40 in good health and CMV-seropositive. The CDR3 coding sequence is TGTGCCAGCAGCTCCGGGACTAGCGGGGGGAATGAGCAGTTCTTC. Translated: CASSSGTSGGNEQFF.